Listed here are 31 T cell receptor beta chains from one sample, sequenced in a study of T-cell reconstitution after alpha-beta-depleted transplantation in children. Researchers prepared the TCRbeta library using unique molecular identifiers, the study reports. TCRdb recomputed calls from the PCR reads with MiXCR, one row per CDR3 protein. The table lists about 58,000 distinct CDR3 sequences, 44% of them singletons, with 95% to 98% in the top ten. Sequenced material: PBMCs, mostly from graft donor cells, taken 360 days after TCRalphabeta/CD19-depleted stem cell transplant. The receptors were gathered from a male patient between 10 and 17 years old who had a stem cell transplant for acute lymphoblastic leukemia, so the T cells may come from the graft donor.

V usage is TRBV7-8 and J usage is TRBJ2-2; 9 bases agree with TRBD2. The CDR3 runs 16 residues. The V segment lost 6 bases and the J segment 1 base; nucleotides outside the gene matches: 6. Germline V gene data show CDR1 as SGHVS and CDR2 as FQNEAQ. DNA of the CDR3: TGTGCCAGCAGAATCACGACTAGCGGGAACACCGGGGAGCTGTTTTTT. The encoded protein is CASRITTSGNTGELFF.

This clonotype has a single count. The V gene is TRBV7-2, the J gene TRBJ1-5, with 10 bases fitting TRBD1. Germline CDR1 and CDR2: SGHTA and FQGNSA. This CDR3 is 17 amino acids long. Losses at the gene ends were 5 bases for V and 2 bases for J; bases not matched to a gene: 9. The CDR3 DNA reads TGTGCCAGCAGCAGGGGGACAGGGACAGGGGGCAATCAGCCCCAGCATTTT. Amino acids: CASSRGTGTGGNQPQHF.

CDR3 bases: TGTGCCATCGAAACCGGGTTTCGGGCAGATACGCAGTATTTT. Encoded protein: CAIETGFRADTQYF. The V and J genes are TRBV28 and TRBJ2-3; D remains unclear. V dropped 10 bases and J dropped 4 bases, with 18 bases sitting between them. The germline V gene has CDR1 MDHEN and CDR2 SYDVKM. This CDR3 is 14 amino acids long.

The chain joins TRBV7-2 to TRBJ1-1, with TRBD1 as a possible D gene (6 bases). Trimming removed 1 base at V and 5 bases at J, with 17 bases between. Germline V gene lookup returns CDR1 SGHTA and CDR2 FQGNSA. The length of the CDR3 is 16 residues. The CDR3: CASSLVVLTGTTEAFF. The CDR3 nucleotides are TGTGCCAGCAGCTTAGTAGTTTTAACAGGGACAACTGAAGCTTTCTTT.

In its sample, this clonotype was seen a few times. V is TRBV11-2 and J is TRBJ2-7; 8 positions match TRBD1. This CDR3 is built from 17 residues. The J segment lost 0 bases and the V segment lost 2 bases, leaving 9 bases of the junction unmatched. Germline CDR1 SGHAT, CDR2 FQNNGV. CDR3 residues: CASSLKQGDFHSYEQYF. Written as DNA, the CDR3 is TGTGCCAGCAGCTTAAAACAGGGGGATTTCCACTCCTACGAGCAGTACTTC.

This sequence joins TRBV4-3 and TRBJ2-1; D unclear. V was trimmed by 0 bases and J by 10 bases, leaving 22 bases between them. Germline lookup yields CDR1 LGHNA and CDR2 YSLEER. The CDR3 runs to 17 residues. CDR3 region: CASSQDERWARLPEQFF. The CDR3 coding sequence is TGCGCCAGCAGCCAAGATGAAAGGTGGGCCCGATTGCCCGAGCAGTTCTTC.

The chain uses TRBV4-1 and TRBJ2-1, with D possibly being TRBD2 (6 bases). This CDR3 spans 17 amino acids. Looked up from germline, CDR1 is MGHRA and CDR2 is YSYEKL. V lost 0 bases to trimming and J lost 5 bases, with 17 bases between them. This chain's CDR3 is CASSQETGTGLNNEQFF. The CDR3 DNA follows: TGCGCCAGCAGCCAAGAAACTGGGACTGGACTTAACAATGAGCAGTTCTTC.

The chain joins TRBV4-2 to TRBJ2-3; D possibly corresponds to TRBD2 (5 bases). This CDR3 is 12 amino acids long. Trimming took 0 bases from V and 8 from J, leaving 6 bases between them. Germline V CDR1 and CDR2: LGHNA, YNFKEQ. The CDR3 coding sequence is TGTGCCAGCAGCCAAGATCGGGGTACGCAGTATTTT. It specifies CASSQDRGTQYF.

This chain uses TRBV7-3 with TRBJ2-1, with D perhaps matching TRBD2 (6 bases). This CDR3 has 15 amino acids. The germline gives CDR1 SGHTA, CDR2 FQGTGA. V lost 2 bases and J lost 6, with 14 bases in between. The CDR3 sequence is CASSLGGTAGNEQFF. In DNA form, the CDR3 reads TGTGCCAGCAGCTTAGGAGGGACCGCCGGCAATGAGCAGTTCTTC.

The chain employs TRBV5-1 and TRBJ2-7; D is unresolved. Trimming took off 4 bases at V and 3 bases at J, with 14 bases between the two ends. This CDR3 comprises 14 residues. From germline, CDR1 is SGHRS and CDR2 YFSETQ. CDR3 residues: CASSPGQTIYEQYF. DNA for the CDR3: TGCGCCAGCAGCCCGGGCCAGACCATCTACGAGCAGTACTTC.

This clonotype was recorded a few times. This chain joins TRBV24-1 and TRBJ2-5; D may be TRBD1 or TRBD2 (5 bases each). V lost 0 bases and J 4 bases, leaving 26 bases between the germline ends. CDR3 length equals 20 residues. From germline, CDR1 is KGHDR and CDR2 SFDVKD. The CDR3 region is CATSDLERRDGKGGIETQYF. CDR3 in DNA: TGTGCCACCAGTGATTTGGAACGACGGGACGGGAAGGGTGGGATAGAGACCCAGTACTTC.

This clonotype was counted only a few times. The rearrangement uses TRBV5-1 and TRBJ1-5; D is possibly TRBD1 (5 bases). V lost 0 bases and J 9 bases, leaving 10 bases between the germline ends. This CDR3 has 13 amino acids. Looked up from germline, CDR1 is SGHRS and CDR2 is YFSETQ. This chain's CDR3 is CASSLEQARPQHF. CDR3 in DNA: TGCGCCAGCAGCTTGGAACAGGCAAGGCCCCAGCATTTT.

This clonotype was seen more than once but under ten times. This chain links TRBV25-1 with TRBJ1-2; 9 bases line up with TRBD1. CDR1 is MGHDK, CDR2 SYGVNS, per germline. J was trimmed by 4 bases and V by 5 bases; bases with no gene match: 11. CDR3 size: 16 residues. CDR3 in amino acids: CASSPQGAHPIYGYTF. The DNA for the CDR3 is TGTGCCAGCAGTCCACAGGGGGCGCACCCCATCTATGGCTACACCTTC.

This chain connects TRBV9 to TRBJ2-1, with 7 bases aligning to TRBD2. Germline V gene lookup returns CDR1 SGDLS and CDR2 YYNGEE. V lost 1 base, J lost 6 bases, and 1 base stayed unmatched. This CDR3 is built from 13 residues. The CDR3 region is CASSVWTSNEQFF. The CDR3 DNA reads TGTGCCAGCAGCGTATGGACTAGCAATGAGCAGTTCTTC. Using reference TRBV9 and TRBJ2-1 for the parts outside the CDR3, the full variable domain is DSGVTQTPKHLITATGQRVTLRCSPRSGDLSVYWYQQSLDQGLQFLIQYYNGEERAKGNILERFSAQQFPDLHSELNLSSLELGDSALYFCASSVWTSNEQFFGPGTRLTVL.

This clonotype was recorded once. The J gene is TRBJ2-3, the V gene TRBV20-1, with D unresolved. Germline V gives CDR1 DFQATT, CDR2 SNEGSKA (reference sequence). V was shortened by 6 bases and J by 3 bases, with 4 bases between the two germline ends. There are 10 residues in the CDR3. The CDR3 sequence is CSARTDTQYF. DNA for the CDR3: TGCAGTGCGCGGACAGATACGCAGTATTTT.

This chain links TRBV20-1 with TRBJ2-1, with 13 nucleotides matching TRBD2. The CDR3 covers 15 residues. Looked up from germline, CDR1 is DFQATT and CDR2 is SNEGSKA (reference sequence). The junction had 10 bases not matched to a gene; V was cut back by 4 bases and J by 10 bases. The CDR3 reads CSATGLAGARGEQFF. The CDR3 region has the DNA TGCAGTGCTACCGGACTAGCGGGAGCCCGAGGCGAGCAGTTCTTC.

This clonotype has just a few counts. This chain joins TRBV25-1 and TRBJ2-7, with TRBD1 identical over 9 bases. V was pared by 4 bases and J by 4 bases, with 14 bases of the junction left unmatched. Germline lookup yields CDR1 MGHDK and CDR2 SYGVNS. The CDR3 is 17 amino acids. The chain's CDR3 is CASSAKGFRDREYEQYF. CDR3 coding DNA: TGTGCCAGCAGTGCCAAAGGGTTCCGGGACAGGGAGTACGAGCAGTACTTC.

The rearrangement uses TRBV6-1 and TRBJ2-7; 11 bases map to TRBD2. With V trimmed by 5 bases and J by 2 bases, 5 bases remained unmatched. CDR3 length: 15 amino acids. Germline V CDR1 and CDR2: MNHNS, SASEGT. The CDR3, as DNA: TGTGCCAGCAGTCGGGGACTAGCGGAAACCTACGAGCAGTACTTC. It yields the protein CASSRGLAETYEQYF.

V is TRBV14 and J is TRBJ2-1; D may correspond to TRBD1 or TRBD2 (5 bases each). This CDR3 spans 14 amino acids. The germline V and J ends were trimmed by 0 bases and 13 bases, with 16 bases remaining between them. Germline values: CDR1 SGHDN, CDR2 FVKESK. Written as DNA, the CDR3 is TGTGCCAGCAGCCAAGAATCGAGGGGCCGTCGACAGTTCTTC. This sequence encodes CASSQESRGRRQFF.

This clonotype was counted between two and nine times. CDR3 nucleotide sequence: TGTGCCAGCAGCTTACCCCTAGGACAGGGCAAAACTGAAGCTTTCTTT. Protein product: CASSLPLGQGKTEAFF. The V gene is TRBV11-2, the J gene TRBJ1-1; 8 nucleotides line up with TRBD1. Germline V lookup: CDR1 SGHAT, CDR2 FQNNGV. The V and J ends lost 2 bases and 5 bases, in that order; junction bases with no gene match: 10. The CDR3 totals 16 residues.

A few counts support this clonotype. The chain has TRBV7-9 and TRBJ2-1, with D perhaps matching TRBD1 or TRBD2 (5 bases each). This CDR3 spans 15 amino acids. V was pared by 5 bases and J by 5 bases, with 16 bases between. Germline CDR1 is SEHNR and CDR2 is FQNEAQ (reference sequence). Here the CDR3 reads CASSLRDQPDNEQFF. The CDR3 DNA sequence: TGTGCCAGCAGCCTCAGGGACCAGCCCGACAATGAGCAGTTCTTC.

This clonotype appeared a few times. The J gene is TRBJ1-2, the V gene TRBV7-6, with a tentative D call TRBD1 (5 bases). The CDR3 runs to 13 residues. With 5 bases removed from V and 2 bases from J, the gap between germline ends came to 9 bases. Germline CDR1 SGHVS, CDR2 FNYEAQ. The CDR3 DNA reads as TGTGCCAGCAGCCGGGGACCCAACTATGGCTACACCTTC. Translated: CASSRGPNYGYTF.

This chain links TRBV5-1 with TRBJ1-5; D not certain. This CDR3 has 13 residues. Germline V gives CDR1 SGHRS, CDR2 YFSETQ. The V end was cut by 3 bases, the J end by 7 bases, with 11 bases between. In DNA form, the CDR3 reads TGCGCCAGCAGCTCGACGCTTGGGCAGCCCCAGCATTTT. Translated: CASSSTLGQPQHF.

There are a few counts of this clonotype. The chain carries TRBV5-1 and TRBJ2-7, with D perhaps matching TRBD2 (5 bases). Germline V gene data show CDR1 as SGHRS and CDR2 as YFSETQ. The CDR3 has 13 residues. Trimming cost V 2 bases and J 4 bases, with 10 bases left between them. This CDR3 is CASSFGSEYEQYF. CDR3 sequence (DNA): TGCGCCAGCAGCTTCGGTAGCGAGTACGAGCAGTACTTC.

The J gene is TRBJ2-3, the V gene TRBV6-1; D is possibly TRBD1 (5 bases). The germline gives CDR1 MNHNS, CDR2 SASEGT. The CDR3 totals 15 residues. Trimming removed 6 bases from V and 2 bases from J, with 15 bases in between. CDR3 coding DNA: TGTGCCAGCAGCCCACAGGTGAGGTCCACAGATACGCAGTATTTT. Its protein is CASSPQVRSTDTQYF.

V gene TRBV28 combines with J gene TRBJ2-7; a weak D match, TRBD2 (6 bases). There are 14 residues in the CDR3. Germline assignment: CDR1 MDHEN and CDR2 SYDVKM. The V end was cut by 10 bases, the J end by 4 bases, with 20 bases between. The CDR3 sequence: CATTPLWGRYEQYF. In DNA form, the CDR3 reads TGTGCCACGACCCCCCTTTGGGGGAGGTACGAGCAGTACTTC.

The chain links TRBV6-1 to TRBJ2-7, with 7 bases fitting TRBD1. V was clipped by 7 bases and J by 0 bases; unmatched bases: 6. The CDR3 contains 14 residues. The V gene's germline CDR1 is MNHNS and CDR2 SASEGT. CDR3 region: CASTGTAISYEQYF. The CDR3 bases are TGTGCCAGCACAGGGACAGCCATCTCCTACGAGCAGTACTTC.

CDR3 nucleotide sequence: TGTGCCAGCAGCCTTCCGGGACAGGGACAAATTGAACGTGATACGCAGTATTTT. Translating gives CASSLPGQGQIERDTQYF. The chain combines TRBV7-8 with TRBJ2-3, with TRBD1 matching 9 bases. Germline CDR1 and CDR2: SGHVS and FQNEAQ. V was pared by 5 bases and J by 6 bases, with 18 bases of the junction left unmatched. This CDR3 spans 18 amino acids.

The genes are TRBV5-6 and TRBJ2-7, with 8 nucleotides matching TRBD1. Germline V gene lookup returns CDR1 SGHDT and CDR2 YYEEEE. This CDR3 has 15 amino acids. After removal of 0 bases from V and 2 bases from J, the junction contained 4 bases not matched to a gene. The CDR3 nucleotides are TGTGCCAGCAGCTTGGCGGCGGGACAGGCCTACGAGCAGTACTTC. Protein sequence: CASSLAAGQAYEQYF.

This chain uses TRBV28 with TRBJ2-7; 10 bases are shared with TRBD2. The ends lost 3 bases at V and 2 bases at J; junction bases unmatched: 4. There are 15 residues in the CDR3. Germline CDR1 MDHEN, CDR2 SYDVKM. The CDR3 DNA sequence: TGTGCCAGCAGTTTCGGACTAGCGGAAACCTACGAGCAGTACTTC. Translated, it gives CASSFGLAETYEQYF.

The chain has TRBV29-1 and TRBJ2-2; tentatively, D is TRBD1 (6 bases). V lost 6 bases and J lost 3, with 11 bases in between. This CDR3 contains 13 residues. Germline V gene sequence: CDR1 SQVTM, CDR2 ANQGSEA. In DNA, the CDR3 is TGCAGCGTAGCCGGGACATACACCGGGGAGCTGTTTTTT. As protein: CSVAGTYTGELFF.